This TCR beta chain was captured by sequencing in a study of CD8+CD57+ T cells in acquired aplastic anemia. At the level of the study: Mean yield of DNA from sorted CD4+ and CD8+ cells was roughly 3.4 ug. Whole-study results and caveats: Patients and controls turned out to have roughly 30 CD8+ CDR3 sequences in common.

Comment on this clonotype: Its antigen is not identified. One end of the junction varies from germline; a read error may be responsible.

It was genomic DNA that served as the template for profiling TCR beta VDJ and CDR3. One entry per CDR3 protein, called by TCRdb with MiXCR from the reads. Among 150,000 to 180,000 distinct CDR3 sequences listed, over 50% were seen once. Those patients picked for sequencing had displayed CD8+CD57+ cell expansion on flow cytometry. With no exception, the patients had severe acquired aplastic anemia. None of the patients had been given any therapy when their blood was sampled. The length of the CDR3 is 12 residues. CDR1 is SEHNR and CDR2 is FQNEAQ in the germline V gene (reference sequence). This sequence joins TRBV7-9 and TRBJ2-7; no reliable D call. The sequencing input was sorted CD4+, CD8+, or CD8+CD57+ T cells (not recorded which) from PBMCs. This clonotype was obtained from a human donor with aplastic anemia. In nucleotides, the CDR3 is TGTGCCAGCAGTTTAGATGGCAATGAGCAGTACTTC. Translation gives CASSLDGNEQYF.